The TCR beta chain described here comes from a study of blood T cell repertoires in COVID-19. Across the study: Acute-phase and convalescent COVID-19 samples originated in the United States, Italy and Spain. The analysed material was cDNA or gDNA that came from T cells, B-cell-depleted T cells, or PBMCs.

Looked up from germline, CDR1 is KGHSH and CDR2 is LQKENI. This CDR3 region has 13 residues. As processed by the authors: The assay estimated nucleated cells by amplifying reference gene primers. Method: immunoSEQ multiplex PCR; TCRdb's copy keeps in-frame clones and lacks some. V and J calls and clone size follow that table, whereas D and trimming were derived from the DNA. The table lists about 98,000 clones, roughly four fifths of them singletons. For this clone: Germline and junction disagree at one end, which may indicate a read error.

The clonotype was recovered from a man aged 60-69 years with acute or convalescent COVID-19. Material: peripheral blood. This rearrangement joins TRBV18 to TRBJ2-4; maybe TRBD2 (6 bases). The CDR3 here is CASSPRLSGPGNF. Here the CDR3 DNA reads TGTGCCAGCTCACCGCGTTTGAGCGGGCCGGGTAACTTC.